This is a list of T cell receptor beta chains from one sample in a study of control samples from healthy donors and cancer patients. Libraries were prepared by immunoSEQ multiplex PCR; TCRdb keeps only in-frame clonotypes and omits some of them. The sample has tens of thousands of clones; around 86% are singletons. Material: blood. These receptor sequences come from a woman between 50 and 59 years old in good health. Both conserved end residues are part of each CDR3. The order of the fields is J gene, V gene, D gene, clone size, CDR3 protein, CDR3 DNA. D genes are given only for firm matches. A clone size is listed for some rows: how often the clone was seen (once, few, many), or a class if it is expanded.

>TRBJ2-5|TRBV29-1|NA|NA
CSVDHLGRETQYF
TGCAGCGTTGACCATCTGGGCAGGGAGACCCAGTACTTC
>TRBJ1-1|TRBV7-9|TRBD1|few
CASSLGFRGRGAFF
TGTGCCAGCAGCTTAGGGTTCAGGGGGCGCGGAGCTTTCTTT
>TRBJ2-1|TRBV18|TRBD2|NA
CASSPPDTSGRLTGNEQFF
TGTGCCAGCTCACCACCGGATACTAGCGGGAGACTAACCGGCAATGAGCAGTTCTTC
>TRBJ2-3|TRBV6-5|TRBD1|NA
CASSRDSPDTQYF
TGTGCCAGCAGTAGGGACAGTCCAGATACGCAGTATTTT
>TRBJ1-2|TRBV6-1|TRBD1|NA
CASSEGQGALGGYTF
TGTGCCAGCAGTGAGGGACAGGGGGCGCTGGGCGGCTACACCTTC
>TRBJ2-3|TRBV6-2/TRBV6-3|NA|NA
CASSRGTDTQYF
TGTGCCAGCAGTAGAGGGACAGATACGCAGTATTTT
>TRBJ2-1|TRBV7-2|NA|NA
CASRTSRGSYNEQFF
TGTGCCAGCAGAACCAGCCGGGGCTCCTACAATGAGCAGTTCTTC
>TRBJ1-6|TRBV2|TRBD1|NA
CASSEIRGQLSYNSPLHF
TGTGCCAGCAGTGAAATTCGGGGACAGCTCTCCTATAATTCACCCCTCCACTTT
>TRBJ1-4|TRBV19|NA|NA
CASTNTAWGGTNEKLFF
TGTGCCAGTACCAACACGGCATGGGGGGGGACTAATGAAAAACTGTTTTTT
>TRBJ1-5|TRBV2|TRBD1|few
CASSVNRGSNQPQHF
TGTGCCAGCAGTGTTAACAGGGGGAGCAATCAGCCCCAGCATTTT
>TRBJ2-3|TRBV6-4|TRBD2|NA
CASSDSTSGGDTQYF
TGTGCCAGCAGTGACTCGACTAGCGGGGGAGATACGCAGTATTTT
>TRBJ2-2|TRBV5-1|NA|NA
CASSLDRLTGELFF
TGCGCCAGCAGCTTGGACAGGCTAACCGGGGAGCTGTTTTTT
>TRBJ2-3|TRBV7-3|NA|NA
CASTPSGSRADTQYF
TGTGCCAGCACCCCGTCTGGGAGTAGGGCCGATACGCAGTATTTT
>TRBJ2-7|TRBV4-2|NA|NA
CASSPVGDHDEQYF
TGTGCCAGCAGCCCAGTCGGGGATCACGACGAGCAGTACTTC
>TRBJ2-5|TRBV6-5|NA|NA
CAGGAASETQYF
TGTGCCGGGGGTGCGGCGTCAGAGACCCAGTACTTC
>TRBJ2-7|TRBV6-6|NA|NA
CASHIGGYEQYF
TGTGCCAGCCACATCGGGGGCTACGAGCAGTACTTC
>TRBJ2-6|TRBV3-1/TRBV3-2|NA|NA
CASSPYRSRGSVLTF
TGTGCCAGCAGTCCCTACAGGTCCAGAGGTAGCGTCCTGACTTTC
>TRBJ2-7|TRBV6-5|NA|NA
CASSYSLGGYEQYF
TGTGCCAGCAGTTACTCTCTTGGGGGCTACGAGCAGTACTTC
>TRBJ2-7|TRBV3-1/TRBV3-2|NA|NA
CASSQSILGGFTYEQYF
TGTGCCAGCAGCCAATCGATTCTCGGGGGATTCACTTACGAGCAGTACTTC
>TRBJ2-7|TRBV6-2/TRBV6-3|NA|NA
CASSLGPESEQYF
TGTGCCAGCAGCCTTGGGCCAGAAAGCGAGCAGTACTTC
>TRBJ2-3|TRBV12-5|TRBD2|NA
CASVWREVTDTQYF
TGTGCTAGTGTTTGGCGGGAGGTCACAGATACGCAGTATTTT
>TRBJ1-2|TRBV6-1|NA|NA
CASSEQGLKDYGYTF
TGTGCCAGCAGTGAACAGGGTCTCAAGGACTATGGCTACACCTTC
>TRBJ1-1|TRBV9|NA|few
CASSVEMNTEAFF
TGTGCCAGCAGCGTAGAGATGAACACTGAAGCTTTCTTT
>TRBJ2-3|TRBV7-2|NA|NA
CASSLTSRVAVQDTQYF
TGTGCCAGCAGCTTGACGTCTAGGGTAGCGGTTCAAGATACGCAGTATTTT
>TRBJ2-1|TRBV6-5|TRBD1|NA
CASGGTGPYNEQFF
TGTGCCAGTGGGGGGACAGGGCCTTACAATGAGCAGTTCTTC
>TRBJ2-5|TRBV11-2|TRBD2|NA
CASSSGLLAGRQETQYF
TGTGCCAGCAGCTCCGGACTACTAGCGGGACGGCAAGAGACCCAGTACTTC
>TRBJ1-1|TRBV6-2/TRBV6-3|NA|NA
CASSYSIGKDEAFF
TGTGCCAGCAGTTACTCGATAGGGAAGGATGAAGCTTTCTTT
>TRBJ2-1|TRBV7-3|TRBD2|once
CASSLRGGTSGSNEQFF
TGTGCCAGCAGCTTACGAGGGGGGACTAGCGGGTCAAATGAGCAGTTCTTC
>TRBJ1-2|TRBV12-5|NA|NA
CASGLNGRGFNYGYTF
TGCGCTAGTGGTTTGAACGGGAGAGGTTTTAACTATGGCTACACCTTC
>TRBJ2-3|TRBV7-8|NA|NA
CASRGSDTQYF
TGTGCCAGCAGGGGGTCAGATACGCAGTATTTT
>TRBJ2-7|TRBV10-1|TRBD1|NA
CASSVPGQGSYEQYF
TGCGCCAGCAGTGTACCGGGACAGGGATCCTACGAGCAGTACTTC
>TRBJ2-2|TRBV5-1|TRBD2|NA
CASSSLTSGGTNTGELFF
TGCGCCAGCAGCTCACTGACTAGCGGGGGGACGAACACCGGGGAGCTGTTTTTT
>TRBJ1-1|TRBV7-9|NA|NA
CASSQQGGGTEAFF
TGTGCCAGCAGTCAACAGGGTGGGGGCACTGAAGCTTTCTTT
>TRBJ2-7|TRBV5-1|TRBD1|once
CASSLGAGTEGYEQYF
TGCGCCAGCAGCTTGGGGGCCGGGACAGAGGGCTACGAGCAGTACTTC
>TRBJ1-6|TRBV10-1|NA|NA
CASSEGWADTNSPLHF
TGCGCCAGCAGTGAAGGCTGGGCCGATACTAATTCACCCCTCCACTTT
>TRBJ2-4|TRBV5-6|TRBD1|NA
CASSSGTGGGWGNIQYF
TGTGCCAGCAGCTCTGGGACAGGGGGAGGTTGGGGAAACATTCAGTACTTC
>TRBJ1-3|TRBV7-3|NA|NA
CASSLNVGRTIYF
TGTGCCAGCAGCTTGAATGTGGGGAGAACCATATATTTT
>TRBJ1-3|TRBV5-8|NA|NA
CASSLGSDYLSGNTIYF
TGTGCCAGCAGCTTGGGTTCGGATTATCTCTCCGGAAACACCATATATTTT
>TRBJ2-7|TRBV4-1|TRBD1|NA
CASSQGTGGGYEQYF
TGCGCCAGCAGCCAAGGGACAGGGGGTGGTTACGAGCAGTACTTC
>TRBJ1-1|TRBV7-9|NA|NA
CASSLSWGRGNTEAFF
TGTGCCAGCAGCTTATCATGGGGGCGCGGAAACACTGAAGCTTTCTTT
>TRBJ1-1|TRBV12-3/TRBV12-4|NA|NA
CASTLENTEAFF
TGTGCCAGCACTCTCGAGAACACTGAAGCTTTCTTT
>TRBJ2-1|TRBV2|NA|NA
CASGDWPYYNEQFF
TGTGCCAGCGGGGACTGGCCATATTACAATGAGCAGTTCTTC
>TRBJ1-1|TRBV19|NA|once
CASGPPGAGNTEAFF
TGTGCCAGTGGACCACCGGGAGCGGGGAACACTGAAGCTTTCTTT
>TRBJ2-4|TRBV3-1/TRBV3-2|NA|NA
CASSRDTLAKNIQYF
TGTGCCAGCAGCCGGGACACATTAGCCAAAAACATTCAGTACTTC
>TRBJ2-2|TRBV6-5|TRBD2|NA
CASALLAANTGELFF
TGTGCCAGCGCCTTACTAGCGGCGAACACCGGGGAGCTGTTTTTT
>TRBJ2-1|TRBV5-1|NA|NA
CASSTETAYNEQFF
TGCGCCAGCAGTACAGAGACGGCCTACAATGAGCAGTTCTTC